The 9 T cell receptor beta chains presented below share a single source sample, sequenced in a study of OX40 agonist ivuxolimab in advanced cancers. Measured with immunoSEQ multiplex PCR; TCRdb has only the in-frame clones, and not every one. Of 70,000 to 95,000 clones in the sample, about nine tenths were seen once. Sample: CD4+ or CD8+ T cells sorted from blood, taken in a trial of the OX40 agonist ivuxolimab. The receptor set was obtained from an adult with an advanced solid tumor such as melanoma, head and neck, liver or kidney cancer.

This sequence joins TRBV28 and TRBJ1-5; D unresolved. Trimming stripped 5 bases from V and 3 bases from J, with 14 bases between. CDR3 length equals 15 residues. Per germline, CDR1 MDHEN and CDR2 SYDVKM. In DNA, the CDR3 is TGTGCCAGCAGTATGTGGTCCTTAATCAATCAGCCCCAGCATTTT. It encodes CASSMWSLINQPQHF.

The CDR3 region is CASSYQGENYGYTF. CDR3 DNA: TGTGCCAGCAGTTATCAGGGGGAGAACTATGGCTACACCTTC. This sequence joins TRBV28 and TRBJ1-2, with 7 nucleotides matching TRBD1. The CDR3 covers 14 residues. J gave up 2 bases and V 4 bases, and 4 bases lay outside the gene matches. Germline V CDR1 and CDR2: MDHEN, SYDVKM.

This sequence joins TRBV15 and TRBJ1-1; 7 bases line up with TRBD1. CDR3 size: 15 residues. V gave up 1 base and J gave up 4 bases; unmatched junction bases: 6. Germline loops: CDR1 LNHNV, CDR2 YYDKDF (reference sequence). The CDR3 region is CATSRATTGRTEAFF. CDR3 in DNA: TGTGCCACCAGCAGAGCCACGACAGGGCGCACTGAAGCTTTCTTT.

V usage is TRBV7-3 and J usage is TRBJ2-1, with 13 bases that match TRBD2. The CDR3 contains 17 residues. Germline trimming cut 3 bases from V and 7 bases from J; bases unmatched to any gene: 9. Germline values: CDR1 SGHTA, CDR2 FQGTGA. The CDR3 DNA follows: TGTGCCAGCAGCTTGCCCTCACTAGCGGGAGGGAGGAATGAGCAGTTCTTC. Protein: CASSLPSLAGGRNEQFF.

CDR3 in amino acids: CASSLQGGDTEAFF. CDR3 nucleotide sequence: TGTGCCAGCAGCCTACAGGGCGGAGACACTGAAGCTTTCTTT. This sequence joins TRBV7-3 and TRBJ1-1; maybe TRBD1 (6 bases). CDR1 is SGHTA and CDR2 is FQGTGA in the germline V gene. Trimming shortened V by 5 bases and J by 3 bases, and 13 bases separated the two germline ends. This CDR3 region has 14 residues.

Here the CDR3 DNA reads TGTGCCAGTACCGCGGGTAGCTCAGAGACCCAGTACTTC. Encoded protein: CASTAGSSETQYF. The chain couples TRBV19 to TRBJ2-5; D may be TRBD2 (5 bases). The V gene's germline CDR1 is LNHDA and CDR2 SQIVND (reference sequence). Trimming cost V 7 bases and J 4 bases, with 13 bases left between them. There are 13 residues in the CDR3.

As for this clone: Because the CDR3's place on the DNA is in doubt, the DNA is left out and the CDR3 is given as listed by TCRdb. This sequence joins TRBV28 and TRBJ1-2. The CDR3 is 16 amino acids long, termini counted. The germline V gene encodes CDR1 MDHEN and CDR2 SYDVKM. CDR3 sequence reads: CASSSSSIMIFGGYTF.

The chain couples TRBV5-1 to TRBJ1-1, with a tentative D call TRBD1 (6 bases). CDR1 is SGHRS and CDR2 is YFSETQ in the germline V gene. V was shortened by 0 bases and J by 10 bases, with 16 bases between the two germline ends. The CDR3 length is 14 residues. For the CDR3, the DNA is TGCGCCAGCAGCTTGGGTTGGGACAAGGGCGCAGCTTTCTTT. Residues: CASSLGWDKGAAFF.

For the CDR3, the DNA is TGCGCCAGCAGTCATTGGAGCTCCTACGAGCAGTACTTC. It specifies CASSHWSSYEQYF. The V gene is TRBV23-1, the J gene TRBJ2-7, with no clear D. TRBV23-1 falls under the ORF class, with uncertain function. The CDR3 spans 13 residues. V was clipped by 3 bases and J by 0 bases, with 6 bases between them.